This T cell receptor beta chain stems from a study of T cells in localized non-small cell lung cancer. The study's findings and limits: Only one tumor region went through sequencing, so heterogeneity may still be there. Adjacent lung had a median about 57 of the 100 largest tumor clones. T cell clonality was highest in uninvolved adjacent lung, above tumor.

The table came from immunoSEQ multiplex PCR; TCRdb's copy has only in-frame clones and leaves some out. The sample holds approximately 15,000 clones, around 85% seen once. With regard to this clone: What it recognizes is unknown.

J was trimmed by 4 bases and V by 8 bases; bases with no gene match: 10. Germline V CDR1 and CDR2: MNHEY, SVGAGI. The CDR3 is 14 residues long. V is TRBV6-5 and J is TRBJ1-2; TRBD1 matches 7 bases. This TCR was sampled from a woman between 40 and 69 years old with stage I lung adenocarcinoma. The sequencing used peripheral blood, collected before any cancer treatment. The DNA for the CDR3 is TGTGCCAGCCTTCGGACAGGAGTATCCTATGGCTACACCTTC. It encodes CASLRTGVSYGYTF.